The T cell receptor (beta chain) described here comes from a study of cytomegalovirus exposure and HLA in healthy donors. Comment on this clone: The antigen is not known.

In the PCR, 60 Vbeta and 13 Jbeta primers were used. Assay: immunoSEQ multiplex PCR; the TCRdb copy retains only in-frame clones and omits some. This sample has 100,000 or so clones, with around 74% found just once. With 10 bases clipped from V and 6 bases from J, the junction kept 27 bases outside the gene matches. The CDR3 is 20 amino acids. Germline V gene sequence: CDR1 WNHNN, CDR2 SYGVQD (reference sequence). The study, taken as a whole, reports: Compared with the approximately 680-donor mean, an Asian-associated ancestry cluster reportedly had fewer N-insertions, according to a later analysis.

The sequenced sample consisted of PBMCs. The clonotype originates from a woman aged 35 to 49 in good health and CMV-seronegative. V is TRBV10-1 and J is TRBJ2-2, with TRBD2 identical over 9 bases. This chain's CDR3 is CAIDSPLWRGGSGLSGELFF. In nucleotides, the CDR3 is TGCGCCATCGACTCCCCCCTTTGGCGGGGGGGCTCAGGTCTTTCCGGGGAGCTGTTTTTT.